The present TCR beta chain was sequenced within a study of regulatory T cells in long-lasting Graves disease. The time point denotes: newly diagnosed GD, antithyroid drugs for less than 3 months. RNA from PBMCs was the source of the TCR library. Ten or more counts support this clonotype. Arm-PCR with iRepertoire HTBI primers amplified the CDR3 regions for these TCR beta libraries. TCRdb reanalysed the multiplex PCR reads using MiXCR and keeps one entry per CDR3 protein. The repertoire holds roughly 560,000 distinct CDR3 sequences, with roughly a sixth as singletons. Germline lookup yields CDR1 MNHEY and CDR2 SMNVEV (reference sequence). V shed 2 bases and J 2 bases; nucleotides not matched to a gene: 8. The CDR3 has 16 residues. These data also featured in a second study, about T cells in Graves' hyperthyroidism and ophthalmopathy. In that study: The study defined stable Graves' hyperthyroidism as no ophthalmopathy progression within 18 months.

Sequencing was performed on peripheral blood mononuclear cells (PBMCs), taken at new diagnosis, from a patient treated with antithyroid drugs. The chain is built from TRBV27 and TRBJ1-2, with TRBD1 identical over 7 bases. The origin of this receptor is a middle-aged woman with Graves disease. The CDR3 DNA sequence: TGTGCCAGCAGTTTAGAGGGGCAGGGGGTAAACTATGGCTACACCTTC. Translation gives CASSLEGQGVNYGYTF.